One sample yielded the 21 T cell receptor beta chains listed below, sequenced in a study of brain T cells in children with intractable seizures. This sample's time point: blood from clinic visit 5 months post-surgery; TSC patient then seizure free. Only in-frame clones appear in the TCRdb table, and some are missing; sequencing was by immunoSEQ multiplex PCR. The sample yields about 340,000 clones, over 90% seen once. The starting material was peripheral blood, obtained about 5 months after surgery. Receptors originate from a boy less than two years old with tuberous sclerosis and intractable seizures.

The V call is TRBV9, the J call TRBJ2-5, with 12 bases identical to TRBD2. Germline V CDR1 and CDR2: SGDLS, YYNGEE. This CDR3 contains 15 residues. The ends lost 4 bases at V and 4 bases at J; junction bases unmatched: 5. CDR3 protein: CASSPTSGSGETQYF. For the CDR3, the DNA is TGTGCCAGCAGCCCGACTAGCGGGAGTGGAGAGACCCAGTACTTC.

The chain combines TRBV5-4 with TRBJ1-4, with D tentatively TRBD1 (5 bases). The CDR3 runs to 15 residues. Trimming took 3 bases from V and 8 from J, leaving 17 bases between them. CDR1 and CDR2 (germline): SGHNT, YYREEE (reference sequence). The CDR3 sequence: CASSWAGKVGEKLFF. The CDR3, as DNA: TGTGCCAGCAGCTGGGCAGGGAAAGTTGGCGAAAAACTGTTTTTT.

This clone appeared a single time. Mismatch with germline at one junction end may stem from a read error. The gene calls are TRBV12-3 or TRBV12-4 and TRBJ2-1; the D is unclear. CDR3 size: 13 residues. The CDR3 DNA reads TGTGCCAGCAGGCGGATCCTCTACGATGAGCAGTTCTTC. The encoded protein is CASRRILYDEQFF.

V and J are TRBV12-3 or TRBV12-4 and TRBJ1-1, with a tentative D call TRBD1 (6 bases). This CDR3 comprises 13 residues. With 4 bases removed from V and 6 bases from J, the gap between germline ends came to 12 bases. Written as DNA, the CDR3 is TGTGCCAGCAGTTCCCGTGACAGGCCTGAAGCTTTCTTT. Amino acids: CASSSRDRPEAFF.

About this clone itself: The sample carries other DNA sequences with the same CDR3. The rearrangement links TRBV19 to TRBJ2-1; no reliable D call. The germline V gene has CDR1 LNHDA and CDR2 SQIVND (reference sequence). The CDR3 contains 13 residues. V shed 3 bases and J shed 4 bases, with 7 bases lying between them. The CDR3 DNA follows: TGTGCCAGTAGTATCTCCGGTTACAATGAGCAGTTCTTC. It translates to CASSISGYNEQFF.

This clone appeared a few times. V usage is TRBV7-6 and J usage is TRBJ1-1; possibly TRBD1 for D (5 bases). V was cut by 2 bases and J by 1 base, with 23 bases left in between. The CDR3 has 19 residues. The V gene's germline CDR1 is SGHVS and CDR2 FNYEAQ. In DNA form, the CDR3 reads TGTGCCAGCAGCTTAATCTGGGACGCATCCCGGGGGGAGAACACTGAAGCTTTCTTT. Its translation is CASSLIWDASRGENTEAFF.

The J gene is TRBJ2-1, the V gene TRBV6-6; D is undetermined. V lost 0 bases and J 6 bases, leaving 12 bases between the germline ends. Germline V gene data show CDR1 as MNHNY and CDR2 as SVGAGI (reference sequence). This CDR3 region has 15 residues. CDR3 protein: CASSYSNQILNEQFF. The CDR3 DNA follows: TGTGCCAGCAGTTACTCGAACCAGATCCTCAATGAGCAGTTCTTC.

The V and J genes are TRBV7-8 and TRBJ1-3; D unclear. V was clipped by 5 bases and J by 0 bases, with 2 bases between them. CDR1 is SGHVS and CDR2 is FQNEAQ in the germline V gene. The CDR3 runs to 12 residues. The CDR3 sequence is CASSVSGNTIYF. The CDR3 bases are TGTGCCAGCAGCGTCTCTGGAAACACCATATATTTT.

The gene calls are TRBV6-5 and TRBJ1-3; D is possibly TRBD1 (6 bases). The CDR3 spans 15 residues. The ends were cut back, 2 bases at V and 4 bases at J, with 12 bases in the middle. Germline-derived CDR1 and CDR2 are MNHEY and SVGAGI. This CDR3 is CASSYARGGGNTIYF. The DNA for the CDR3 is TGTGCCAGCAGTTACGCTAGGGGGGGAGGAAACACCATATATTTT.

This clone was seen at least ten times. This chain joins TRBV4-2 and TRBJ2-7; 8 nucleotides match TRBD1. The trim removed 0 bases at V and 3 bases at J, leaving 7 bases unmatched. This CDR3 comprises 16 residues. Germline V gives CDR1 LGHNA, CDR2 YNFKEQ. The CDR3 DNA sequence: TGTGCCAGCAGCCAAGAAAGTTTTGGGACAGGCTACGAGCAGTACTTC. It yields the protein CASSQESFGTGYEQYF.

The chain uses TRBV12-1 and TRBJ1-5; TRBD1, as called in the table, went unchecked against the DNA. TRBV12-1 is recorded as a pseudogene. This CDR3 spans 16 amino acids. CDR3 sequence (DNA): TGTGCCAGCAGCTTCCAACAGGGAACTAGCAATCAGCCCCAGCATTTT. This codes for CASSFQQGTSNQPQHF.

This clone was observed once. The chain couples TRBV23-1 to TRBJ2-7, with D perhaps matching TRBD2 (6 bases). TRBV23-1 is given ORF status, its function remaining uncertain. CDR3 size: 18 residues. The V end lost 0 bases, the J end lost 3 bases, and 21 bases lay between the germline ends. The CDR3 bases are TGCGCCAGCAGTCAATCCGGAGGGGTCAGAGGGAACTTCTACGAGCAGTACTTC. This translates into CASSQSGGVRGNFYEQYF.

The chain is built from TRBV19 and TRBJ1-2, with 8 bases aligning to TRBD1. The CDR3 is made up of 15 amino acids. Germline loops: CDR1 LNHDA, CDR2 SQIVND (reference sequence). With V trimmed by 7 bases and J by 4 bases, 11 bases remained unmatched. The CDR3 here is CASIQAGTGRYGYTF. The CDR3 bases are TGTGCCAGTATTCAAGCCGGGACAGGACGCTATGGCTACACCTTC.

CDR3 amino acids: CASSLEGGPTYEQYF. The CDR3 DNA sequence: TGCGCCAGCAGCTTGGAGGGCGGACCAACCTACGAGCAGTACTTC. This rearrangement joins TRBV5-1 to TRBJ2-7; no clear D gene. Germline values: CDR1 SGHRS, CDR2 YFSETQ. The V and J ends lost 0 bases and 2 bases respectively, with 12 bases between them. The CDR3 extends over 15 amino acids.

The CDR3 nucleotides are TGTGCCAGCAGCGTAGGGGGCCTAGCGGGAGAAGTGGCGTTCTTC. Protein product: CASSVGGLAGEVAFF. The chain uses TRBV9 and TRBJ2-1, with 10 bases that match TRBD2. The J segment lost 15 bases and the V segment lost 0 bases, leaving 12 bases of the junction unmatched. This CDR3 is 15 amino acids long. Germline V gene lookup returns CDR1 SGDLS and CDR2 YYNGEE.

This chain connects TRBV7-3 to TRBJ1-4; the match to TRBD1 covers 10 bases. The CDR3 consists of 14 residues. With 5 bases clipped from V and 8 bases from J, the junction kept 5 bases outside the gene matches. CDR1 and CDR2 (germline): SGHTA, FQGTGA. The DNA for the CDR3 is TGTGCCAGCAGCCCCGGGACAGGGGTCGAAAAACTGTTTTTT. Translated: CASSPGTGVEKLFF.

V and J are TRBV11-3 and TRBJ1-2, with D maybe TRBD1 (6 bases). V was cut by 0 bases and J by 7 bases, with 12 bases left in between. The CDR3 is 14 residues long. In germline, CDR1 is SGHNT, CDR2 YENEEA. Here the CDR3 DNA reads TGTGCCAGCAGCTTAGAGGGGGGGCGACGTGGCTACACCTTC. This gives the protein CASSLEGGRRGYTF.

The CDR3 coding sequence is TGTGCCAGTAGTCCGGGGGACAGGGTGGCCGCGGGGACCCAGTACTTC. This sequence encodes CASSPGDRVAAGTQYF. This rearrangement joins TRBV19 to TRBJ2-5, with 9 bases that match TRBD1. CDR1 is LNHDA and CDR2 is SQIVND in the germline V gene (reference sequence). CDR3 length: 16 residues. With V trimmed by 5 bases and J by 7 bases, 14 bases remained unmatched. Combining the CDR3 with reference TRBV19 and TRBJ2-5 gives the whole variable domain DGGITQSPKYLFRKEGQNVTLSCEQNLNHDAMYWYRQDPGQGLRLIYYSQIVNDFQKGDIAEGYSVSREKKESFPLTVTSAQKNPTAFYLCASSPGDRVAAGTQYFGPGTRLLVL.

The chain recombines TRBV7-9 with TRBJ1-6; D may be TRBD1 (5 bases). Germline-derived CDR1 and CDR2 are SEHNR and FQNEAQ (reference sequence). The CDR3 has 14 amino acids. V lost 5 bases, J lost 9 bases, and 14 bases lay in between. The CDR3 DNA reads as TGTGCCAGCAGCATCGACAGCGTGCCTTCACCCCTCCACTTT. Protein: CASSIDSVPSPLHF.

This clone is a singleton in its sample. V and J are TRBV18 and TRBJ1-2, with 8 bases matching TRBD1. The CDR3 runs 17 residues. The germline V gene has CDR1 KGHSH and CDR2 LQKENI. V was clipped by 3 bases and J by 4 bases; unmatched bases: 13. CDR3 bases: TGTGCCAGCTCACCCCCCTGGACAGGGACCGGTGGCTATGGCTACACCTTC. This translates into CASSPPWTGTGGYGYTF.

The chain combines TRBV10-2 with TRBJ2-5; 7 bases align to TRBD2. The germline V gene encodes CDR1 WSHSY and CDR2 SAAADI. The CDR3 is 15 amino acids. J gave up 5 bases and V 7 bases, and 13 bases lay outside the gene matches. DNA for the CDR3: TGCGCCAGCATCGGTGGGAGGGCTCAAACGGAGACCCAGTACTTC. This sequence encodes CASIGGRAQTETQYF.